This T cell receptor beta chain is from a study of T-cell reconstitution after alpha-beta-depleted transplantation in children. General study points: TCRbeta diversity was high at day 60 in some patients (a result of surviving recipient T cells and thymic progenitors). Newly made T cells mostly supplied T-cell counts and diversity one year after transplant. The study reportedly traced alpha-beta T cells about two months after transplant to several hundred expanded graft clones.

Germline CDR1 is DFQATT and CDR2 is SNEGSKA (reference sequence). The CDR3 is 12 amino acids. Trimming removed 4 bases at V and 6 bases at J, with 13 bases between. At least ten counts were recorded for this clonotype. Antigen: not known. TCRbeta library preparation incorporated unique molecular identifiers. TCRdb itself ran the PCR reads through MiXCR, one entry per CDR3 protein. The table has around 700,000 distinct CDR3 sequences, 10% to 15% seen once. The clonotype comes from a girl aged 2 to 10 with congenital amegakaryocytic thrombocytopenia, due to receive a stem cell transplant. Sequencing was performed on PBMCs, taken before TCRalphabeta/CD19-depleted stem cell transplant. The chain couples TRBV20-1 to TRBJ2-7; tentative D call: TRBD2 (6 bases). CDR3 residues: CSANDGSGEQYF. In DNA, the CDR3 is TGCAGTGCTAACGACGGGAGCGGCGAGCAGTACTTC.